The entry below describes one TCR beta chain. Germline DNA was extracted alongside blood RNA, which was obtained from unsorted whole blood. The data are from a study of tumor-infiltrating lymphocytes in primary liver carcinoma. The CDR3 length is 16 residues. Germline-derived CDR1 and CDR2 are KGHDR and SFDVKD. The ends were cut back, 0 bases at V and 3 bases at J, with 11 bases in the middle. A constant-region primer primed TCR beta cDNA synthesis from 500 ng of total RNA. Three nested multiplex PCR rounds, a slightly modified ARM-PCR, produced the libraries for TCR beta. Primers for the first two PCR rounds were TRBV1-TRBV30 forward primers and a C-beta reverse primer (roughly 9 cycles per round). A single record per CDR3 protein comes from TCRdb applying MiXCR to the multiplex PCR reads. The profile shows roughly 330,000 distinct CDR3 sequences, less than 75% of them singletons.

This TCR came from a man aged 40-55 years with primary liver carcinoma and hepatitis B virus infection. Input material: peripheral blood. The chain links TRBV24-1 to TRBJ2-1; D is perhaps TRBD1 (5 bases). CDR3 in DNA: TGTGCCACCAGTGATTTGCCAGGGCTTAGCTACAATGAGCAGTTCTTC. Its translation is CATSDLPGLSYNEQFF.